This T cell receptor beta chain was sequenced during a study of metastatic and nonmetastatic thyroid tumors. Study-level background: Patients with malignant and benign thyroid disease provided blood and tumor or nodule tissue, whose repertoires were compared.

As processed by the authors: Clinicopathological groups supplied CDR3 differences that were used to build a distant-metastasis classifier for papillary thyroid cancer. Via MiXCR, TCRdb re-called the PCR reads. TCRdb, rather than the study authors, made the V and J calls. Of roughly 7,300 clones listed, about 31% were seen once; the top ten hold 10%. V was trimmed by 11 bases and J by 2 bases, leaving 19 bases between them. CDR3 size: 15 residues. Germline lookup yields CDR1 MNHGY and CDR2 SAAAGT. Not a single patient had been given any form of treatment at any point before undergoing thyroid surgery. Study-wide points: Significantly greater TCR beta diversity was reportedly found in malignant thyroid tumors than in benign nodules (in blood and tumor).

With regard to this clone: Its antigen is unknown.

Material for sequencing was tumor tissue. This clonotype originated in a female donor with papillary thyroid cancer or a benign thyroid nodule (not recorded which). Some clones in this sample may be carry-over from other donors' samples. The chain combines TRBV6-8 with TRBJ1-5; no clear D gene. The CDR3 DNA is TGTGCCTTCTCTGGGAGATGTGTCGGCAATCAGCCCCAGCATTTT. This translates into CAFSGRCVGNQPQHF.